This entry lists 14 T cell receptor beta chains sequenced from one sample in a study of blood T cell repertoires in COVID-19. Clones were sequenced by immunoSEQ multiplex PCR, and TCRdb holds only the in-frame ones, with some missing. The sample has about 150,000 clones, around 83% seen once. The specimen was peripheral blood. These receptors were obtained from an older woman with acute or convalescent COVID-19.

The CDR3 coding sequence is TGTGCCAGTAGTATGGACAGGGGATTAAGCAATCAGCCCCAGCATTTT. Encoded protein: CASSMDRGLSNQPQHF. The rearrangement links TRBV19 to TRBJ1-5; 9 nucleotides line up with TRBD1. This CDR3 comprises 16 residues. The germline gives CDR1 LNHDA, CDR2 SQIVND (reference sequence). The J segment lost 1 base and the V segment lost 3 bases, leaving 4 bases of the junction unmatched.

CDR3 sequence: CATSRGRGGNEQFF. Here the CDR3 DNA reads TGTGCCACCAGCAGAGGGAGAGGGGGCAATGAGCAGTTCTTC. This sequence joins TRBV15 and TRBJ2-1, with D maybe TRBD1 (6 bases). This CDR3 contains 14 residues. Germline V CDR1 and CDR2: LNHNV, YYDKDF (reference sequence). V lost 1 base to trimming and J lost 6 bases, with 10 bases between them.

The CDR3 nucleotides are TGTGCCAGCAGCCGAACAGGGCTGAATTCACCCCTCCACTTT. It is translated as CASSRTGLNSPLHF. The chain has TRBV5-4 and TRBJ1-6; D is perhaps TRBD1 (6 bases). The CDR3 has 14 amino acids. Germline CDR1 SGHNT, CDR2 YYREEE (reference sequence). Trimming removed 4 bases at V and 7 bases at J, with 12 bases between.

The chain links TRBV10-3 to TRBJ2-7, with D uncertain. The ends were cut back, 4 bases at V and 0 bases at J, with 7 bases in the middle. The germline V gene encodes CDR1 ENHRY and CDR2 SYGVKD. This CDR3 has 13 amino acids. The CDR3 bases are TGTGCCATCAGTGTCCTAAGCTCCTACGAGCAGTACTTC. It codes for CAISVLSSYEQYF.

The chain has TRBV3-1 (or the pseudogene TRBV3-2) and TRBJ1-1; weak D call: TRBD1 (6 bases). The CDR3 extends over 13 amino acids. Trimming removed 3 bases at V and 5 bases at J, with 10 bases between. The germline gives CDR1 LGHDT, CDR2 YNNKEL (reference sequence). The CDR3 loop is CASSQGAITEAFF. CDR3 nucleotide sequence: TGTGCCAGCAGCCAGGGGGCGATTACTGAAGCTTTCTTT.

The DNA for the CDR3 is TGTGCCCGGGTAATCTATGGCTACACCTTC. This encodes CARVIYGYTF. The J gene is TRBJ1-2, the V gene TRBV28, with D uncertain. This CDR3 has 10 amino acids. Germline V gene sequence: CDR1 MDHEN, CDR2 SYDVKM. Deletions cut 11 bases from V and 4 bases from J, with 8 bases between.

The chain uses TRBV6-6 and TRBJ1-4; perhaps TRBD1 as D (5 bases). The germline gives CDR1 MNHNY, CDR2 SVGAGI (reference sequence). The CDR3 totals 13 residues. V dropped 6 bases and J dropped 5 bases, with 10 bases sitting between them. Here the CDR3 reads CASRVAGNEKLFF. The CDR3 DNA reads TGTGCCAGCAGGGTGGCAGGGAATGAAAAACTGTTTTTT.

The chain carries TRBV30 and TRBJ1-1; D ambiguous. The CDR3 has 16 amino acids. CDR1 is GTSNPN and CDR2 is SVGIG in the germline V gene (reference sequence). V shed 3 bases and J shed 4 bases, with 21 bases lying between them. CDR3 sequence reads: CAWSRSAWRLSTEAFF. In DNA form, the CDR3 reads TGTGCCTGGAGCCGTTCGGCATGGAGGCTTAGCACTGAAGCTTTCTTT.

The rearrangement joins TRBV27 to TRBJ1-1, with TRBD1 as a possible D gene (6 bases). CDR3 length: 15 amino acids. V was pared by 6 bases and J by 4 bases, with 18 bases between. CDR1 is MNHEY and CDR2 is SMNVEV in the germline V gene (reference sequence). The CDR3 sequence: CASSRQQGPGTEAFF. CDR3 coding DNA: TGTGCCAGCAGCCGACAGCAGGGGCCCGGCACTGAAGCTTTCTTT.

The chain employs TRBV5-1 and TRBJ1-6, with 9 bases matching TRBD1. The CDR3 sequence is 16 residues long. The J segment lost 9 bases and the V segment lost 1 base, leaving 8 bases of the junction unmatched. Germline CDR1 and CDR2: SGHRS and YFSETQ. CDR3 loop: CASSLPLGTGISPLHF. CDR3 DNA: TGCGCCAGCAGCTTGCCTCTAGGGACAGGGATTTCACCCCTCCACTTT.

This clone has just one count. The rearrangement links TRBV5-4 to TRBJ2-5; possible D gene TRBD2, 6 bases. CDR3 length equals 15 residues. Per the germline V gene, CDR1 is SGHNT and CDR2 is YYREEE (reference sequence). Deletions cut 0 bases from V and 4 bases from J, with 13 bases between. The CDR3 here is CASSLGGREVETQYF. The CDR3 DNA is TGTGCCAGCAGCTTGGGTGGCAGGGAGGTAGAGACCCAGTACTTC.

The genes are TRBV6-6 and TRBJ2-3; D is unresolved. V shed 3 bases and J shed 1 base, with 5 bases lying between them. Germline CDR1 reads MNHNY; CDR2 reads SVGAGI (reference sequence). The CDR3 is 13 residues long. The CDR3 sequence: CASSYQGTDTQYF. CDR3 coding DNA: TGTGCCAGCAGTTATCAGGGCACAGATACGCAGTATTTT.

The rearrangement links TRBV3-1 (or the pseudogene TRBV3-2) to TRBJ1-1, with D hard to call. The length of the CDR3 is 17 residues. CDR1 is LGHDT and CDR2 is YNNKEL in the germline V gene (reference sequence). V lost 0 bases and J 1 base, leaving 15 bases between the germline ends. The CDR3 region is CASSQDGRGLANTEAFF. CDR3 nucleotides: TGTGCCAGCAGCCAAGATGGGCGTGGGCTGGCGAACACTGAAGCTTTCTTT.

J is TRBJ2-2 and V is TRBV5-1, with unresolved D. Germline V CDR1 and CDR2: SGHRS, YFSETQ. This CDR3 is 13 amino acids long. V was pared by 6 bases and J by 3 bases, with 9 bases between. The CDR3 sequence is CASNIRDTGELFF. CDR3 DNA sequence: TGCGCCAGCAATATCCGTGACACCGGGGAGCTGTTTTTT.